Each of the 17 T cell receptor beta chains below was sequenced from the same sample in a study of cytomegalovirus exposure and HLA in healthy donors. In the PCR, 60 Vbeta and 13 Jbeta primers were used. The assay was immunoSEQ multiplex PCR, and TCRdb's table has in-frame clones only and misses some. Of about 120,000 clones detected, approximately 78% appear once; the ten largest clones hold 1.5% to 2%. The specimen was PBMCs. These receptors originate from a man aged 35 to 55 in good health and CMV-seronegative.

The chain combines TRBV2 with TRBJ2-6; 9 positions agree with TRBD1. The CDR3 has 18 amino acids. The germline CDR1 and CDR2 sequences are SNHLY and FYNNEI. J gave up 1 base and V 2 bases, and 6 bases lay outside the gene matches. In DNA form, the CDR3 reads TGTGCCAGCAGTGAAATGGACAGGGGTGCTTCTGGGGCCAACGTCCTGACTTTC. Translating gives CASSEMDRGASGANVLTF.

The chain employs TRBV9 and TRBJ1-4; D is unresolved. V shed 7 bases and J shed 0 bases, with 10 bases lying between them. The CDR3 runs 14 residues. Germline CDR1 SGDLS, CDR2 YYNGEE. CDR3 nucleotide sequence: TGTGCCAGCGCCTTTTCAGCAACTAATGAAAAACTGTTTTTT. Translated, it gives CASAFSATNEKLFF.

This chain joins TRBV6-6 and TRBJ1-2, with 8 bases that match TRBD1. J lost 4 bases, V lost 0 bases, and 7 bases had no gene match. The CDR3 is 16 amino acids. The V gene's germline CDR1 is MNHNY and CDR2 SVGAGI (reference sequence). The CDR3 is CASSYSSWQGAYGYTF. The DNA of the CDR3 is TGTGCCAGCAGTTACTCGAGCTGGCAGGGGGCCTATGGCTACACCTTC.

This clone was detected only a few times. The CDR3 protein is CASSLTGVNLEKLFF. CDR3 in DNA: TGCGCCAGCAGCTTGACAGGGGTTAATTTGGAAAAACTGTTTTTT. The chain links TRBV5-1 to TRBJ1-4; 7 bases match TRBD1. Germline lookup yields CDR1 SGHRS and CDR2 YFSETQ. V lost 1 base to trimming and J lost 8 bases; unmatched junction nucleotides: 8. This CDR3 is 15 amino acids long.

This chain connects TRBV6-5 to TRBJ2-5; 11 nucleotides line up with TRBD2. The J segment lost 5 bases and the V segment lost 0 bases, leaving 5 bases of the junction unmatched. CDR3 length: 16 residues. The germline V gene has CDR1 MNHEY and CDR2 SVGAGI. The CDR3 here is CASSYSLLAGVETQYF. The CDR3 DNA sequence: TGTGCCAGCAGTTACTCACTACTAGCGGGAGTTGAGACCCAGTACTTC.

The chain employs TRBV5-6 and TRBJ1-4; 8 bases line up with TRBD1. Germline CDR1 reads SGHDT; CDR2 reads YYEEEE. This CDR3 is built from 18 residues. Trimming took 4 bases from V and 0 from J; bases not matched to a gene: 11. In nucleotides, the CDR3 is TGTGCCAGCAGCCGACAACTTACAGGGGGTCCAACTAATGAAAAACTGTTTTTT. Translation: CASSRQLTGGPTNEKLFF.

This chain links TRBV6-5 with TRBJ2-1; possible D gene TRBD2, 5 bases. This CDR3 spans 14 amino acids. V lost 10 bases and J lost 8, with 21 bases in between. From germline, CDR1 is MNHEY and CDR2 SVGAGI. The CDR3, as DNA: TGTGCCACCAAGATCGGGGTAGCGAGGGATGAGCAGTTCTTC. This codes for CATKIGVARDEQFF.

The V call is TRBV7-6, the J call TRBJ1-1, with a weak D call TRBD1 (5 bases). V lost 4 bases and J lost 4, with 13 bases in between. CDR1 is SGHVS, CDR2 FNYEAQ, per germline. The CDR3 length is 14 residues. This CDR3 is CASSWSGGSTEAFF. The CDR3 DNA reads TGTGCCAGCAGCTGGAGCGGGGGTAGCACTGAAGCTTTCTTT.

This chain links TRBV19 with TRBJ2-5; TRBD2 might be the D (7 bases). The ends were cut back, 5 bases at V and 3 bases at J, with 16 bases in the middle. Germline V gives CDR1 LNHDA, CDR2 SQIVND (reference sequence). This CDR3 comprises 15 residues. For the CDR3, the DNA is TGTGCCAGTAGTGAAACGGGGGGCTTAAAAGAGACCCAGTACTTC. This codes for CASSETGGLKETQYF.

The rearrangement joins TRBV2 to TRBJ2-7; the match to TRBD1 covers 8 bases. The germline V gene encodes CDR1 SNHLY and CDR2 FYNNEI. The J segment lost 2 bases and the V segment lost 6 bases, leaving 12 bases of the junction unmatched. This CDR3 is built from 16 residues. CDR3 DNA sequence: TGTGCCAGCAGCCTAGGACAGGGAAGGAGGACCTACGAGCAGTACTTC. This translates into CASSLGQGRRTYEQYF.

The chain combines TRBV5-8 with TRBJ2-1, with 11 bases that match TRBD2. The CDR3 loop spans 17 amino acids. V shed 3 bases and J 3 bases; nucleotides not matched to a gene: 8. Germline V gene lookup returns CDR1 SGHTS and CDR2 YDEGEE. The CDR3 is CASSWLGTSGGYNEQFF. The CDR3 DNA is TGTGCCAGCAGCTGGTTGGGTACTAGCGGGGGCTACAATGAGCAGTTCTTC.

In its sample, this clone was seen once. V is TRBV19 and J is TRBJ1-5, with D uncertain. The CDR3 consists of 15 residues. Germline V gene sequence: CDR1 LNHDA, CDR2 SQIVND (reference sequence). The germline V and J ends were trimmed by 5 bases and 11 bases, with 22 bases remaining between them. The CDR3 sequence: CASSLGPPIYMTQHF. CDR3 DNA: TGTGCCAGTAGTTTGGGCCCGCCAATCTATATGACCCAGCATTTT.

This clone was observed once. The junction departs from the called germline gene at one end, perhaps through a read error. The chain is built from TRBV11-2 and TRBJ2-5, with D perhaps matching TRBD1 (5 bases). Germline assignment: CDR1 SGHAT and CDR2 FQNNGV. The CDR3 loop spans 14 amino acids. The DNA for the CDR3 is TGTGCCAGCAGCTTAGGGGGCCCTCAAGGGACCCAGTACTTC. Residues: CASSLGGPQGTQYF. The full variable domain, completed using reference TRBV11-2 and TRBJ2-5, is EAGVAQSPRYKIIEKRQSVAFWCNPISGHATLYWYQQILGQGPKLLIQFQNNGVVDDSQLPKDRFSAERLKGVDSTLKIQPAKLEDSAVYLCASSLGGPQGTQYFGPGTRLLVL.

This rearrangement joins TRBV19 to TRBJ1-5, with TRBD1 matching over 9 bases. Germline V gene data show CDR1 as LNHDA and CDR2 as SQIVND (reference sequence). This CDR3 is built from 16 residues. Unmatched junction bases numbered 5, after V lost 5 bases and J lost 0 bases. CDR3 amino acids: CASSSRQGVSNQPQHF. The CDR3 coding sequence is TGTGCCAGTAGTTCCCGACAGGGGGTTAGCAATCAGCCCCAGCATTTT.

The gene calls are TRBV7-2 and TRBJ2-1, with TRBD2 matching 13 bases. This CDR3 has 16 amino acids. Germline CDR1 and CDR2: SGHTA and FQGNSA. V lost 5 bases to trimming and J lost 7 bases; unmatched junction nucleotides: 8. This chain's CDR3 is CASSQRTSGGGNEQFF. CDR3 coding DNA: TGTGCCAGCAGCCAAAGGACTAGCGGGGGTGGGAATGAGCAGTTCTTC.

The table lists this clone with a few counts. The chain's CDR3 is CASSQVGGAPLYEQYF. The CDR3 bases are TGCGCCAGCAGCCAAGTCGGCGGGGCTCCCCTATACGAGCAGTACTTC. The chain is built from TRBV4-1 and TRBJ2-7, with D maybe TRBD2 (6 bases). This CDR3 has 16 amino acids. Trimming cost V 1 base and J 4 bases, with 17 bases left between them. Germline V gene data show CDR1 as MGHRA and CDR2 as YSYEKL.

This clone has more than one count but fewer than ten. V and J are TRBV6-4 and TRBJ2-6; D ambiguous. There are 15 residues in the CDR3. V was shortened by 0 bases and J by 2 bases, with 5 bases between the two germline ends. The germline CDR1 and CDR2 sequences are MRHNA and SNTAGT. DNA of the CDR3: TGTGCCAGCAGTGACTCGACAACTGGGGCCAACGTCCTGACTTTC. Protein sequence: CASSDSTTGANVLTF.